A single sample is the source of the 8 T cell receptor beta chains below, sequenced in a study of cytomegalovirus exposure and HLA in healthy donors. In the PCR, 60 Vbeta and 13 Jbeta primers were used. Sequencing used immunoSEQ multiplex PCR; TCRdb keeps in-frame clones, though not all of them. The repertoire shows roughly 120,000 clones; the top ten hold 3.6%. Material for sequencing was PBMCs. All receptors come from a man between 18 and 35 years old in good health and CMV-seronegative.

V is TRBV15 and J is TRBJ2-1, with D possibly being TRBD2 (6 bases). Germline assignment: CDR1 LNHNV and CDR2 YYDKDF (reference sequence). This CDR3 comprises 15 residues. Deletions cut 3 bases from V and 9 bases from J, with 18 bases between. The CDR3 protein is CATSSGDFLGGEQFF. CDR3 in DNA: TGTGCCACCAGCAGCGGGGACTTTCTGGGTGGTGAGCAGTTCTTC.

The rearrangement joins TRBV25-1 to TRBJ1-2, with 7 bases matching TRBD1. The CDR3 sequence is 14 residues long. V lost 4 bases and J lost 8; bases outside the gene matches: 10. Germline-derived CDR1 and CDR2 are MGHDK and SYGVNS. The CDR3 DNA follows: TGTGCCAGCAGTGGCTCAGGGGGGTTAGGAGGCTACACCTTC. It yields the protein CASSGSGGLGGYTF.

This chain uses TRBV7-9 with TRBJ1-4, with no clear D. Trimming shortened V by 7 bases and J by 7 bases, and 10 bases separated the two germline ends. Germline CDR1 is SEHNR and CDR2 is FQNEAQ (reference sequence). There are 12 residues in the CDR3. The CDR3 sequence: CASTQTVEKLFF. CDR3 sequence (DNA): TGTGCCAGCACCCAAACAGTTGAAAAACTGTTTTTT.

The J gene is TRBJ1-1, the V gene TRBV7-6; TRBD1 might be the D (6 bases). CDR3 length: 15 residues. The V end lost 4 bases, the J end lost 1 base, and 13 bases lay between the germline ends. CDR1 and CDR2 (germline): SGHVS, FNYEAQ. The CDR3 is CASSSYVQGNTEAFF. Written as DNA, the CDR3 is TGTGCCAGCAGCTCCTACGTACAGGGGAACACTGAAGCTTTCTTT. Complete variable domain (other parts from reference TRBV7-6 and TRBJ1-1): GAGVSQSPRYKVTKRGQDVALRCDPISGHVSLYWYRQALGQGPEFLTYFNYEAQQDKSGLPNDRFSAERPEGSISTLTIQRTEQRDSAMYRCASSSYVQGNTEAFFGQGTRLTVV.

This chain joins TRBV28 and TRBJ1-2; D not certain. The CDR3 is 13 amino acids. Trimming stripped 4 bases from V and 6 bases from J, with 12 bases between. Germline CDR1 reads MDHEN; CDR2 reads SYDVKM. CDR3 sequence reads: CASSSAGSHGYTF. CDR3 nucleotide sequence: TGTGCCAGCAGTTCCGCGGGTAGCCATGGCTACACCTTC.

This chain's CDR3 is CASSSFTPGEEKLFF. The CDR3 DNA reads as TGTGCCAGCAGCTCTTTTACGCCGGGGGAGGAAAAACTGTTTTTT. V usage is TRBV11-2 and J usage is TRBJ1-4; maybe TRBD1 (5 bases). The CDR3 totals 15 residues. V was pared by 4 bases and J by 8 bases, with 17 bases between. The V gene's germline CDR1 is SGHAT and CDR2 FQNNGV. The full variable domain, its missing parts supplied by reference TRBV11-2 and TRBJ1-4, is EAGVAQSPRYKIIEKRQSVAFWCNPISGHATLYWYQQILGQGPKLLIQFQNNGVVDDSQLPKDRFSAERLKGVDSTLKIQPAKLEDSAVYLCASSSFTPGEEKLFFGSGTQLSVL.

The chain carries TRBV19 and TRBJ1-5, with D possibly being TRBD1 (6 bases). Germline CDR1 reads LNHDA; CDR2 reads SQIVND (reference sequence). Trimming stripped 7 bases from V and 0 bases from J, with 13 bases between. The CDR3 contains 15 residues. The CDR3 loop is CASKQAGVSNQPQHF. The CDR3 nucleotides read TGTGCCAGTAAACAGGCAGGGGTTAGCAATCAGCCCCAGCATTTT. The variable domain in full, completed from reference TRBV19 and TRBJ1-5, reads DGGITQSPKYLFRKEGQNVTLSCEQNLNHDAMYWYRQDPGQGLRLIYYSQIVNDFQKGDIAEGYSVSREKKESFPLTVTSAQKNPTAFYLCASKQAGVSNQPQHFGDGTRLSIL.

This chain uses TRBV27 with TRBJ2-1; the D gene is possibly TRBD1 (5 bases). This CDR3 has 14 amino acids. The germline V gene encodes CDR1 MNHEY and CDR2 SMNVEV (reference sequence). V was cut by 7 bases and J by 1 base, with 11 bases left in between. CDR3 loop: CASIPSGSYNEQFF. The CDR3 DNA sequence: TGTGCCAGCATCCCCTCAGGGTCCTACAATGAGCAGTTCTTC.